The rows below give T cell receptor beta chains drawn from one sample of a study of human T cells and chemical hapten exposure. Using its own MiXCR run on the RACE reads, TCRdb lists one record per CDR3 protein. The sample shows tens of thousands of distinct CDR3 sequences, about 10% of them seen only once. The source material was whole blood, sampled in connection with sensitization to the hapten diphenylcyclopropenone (DPC). These receptors were obtained from a man in his forties with alopecia areata. Some clones in this sample may be carry-over from other donors' samples. Each CDR3 is given with its conserved first and last residue. D genes are given only for firm matches. The size of a clone is reported for some rows only, either as once, few or many, or as a class for expanded clones.

v_gene	abundance	j_gene	d_gene	len	CDR3nt	CDR3aa
TRBV15	few	TRBJ2-1	NA	13	TGTGCCACCAGCATAGAGTACTACAATGAGCAGTTCTTC	CATSIEYYNEQFF
TRBV7-9	few	TRBJ2-1	TRBD2	16	TGTGCCAGCAACCTTCTAGCGGGAGGGCCGGCCAATGAGCAGTTCTTC	CASNLLAGGPANEQFF
TRBV29-1	NA	TRBJ2-4	NA	12	TGCAGCGTTGTCAGGGATGAAAACATTCAGTACTTC	CSVVRDENIQYF
TRBV20-1	many	TRBJ1-6	NA	13	TGCAGTGCTAGGGACCCGCTTAATTCACCCCTCCACTTT	CSARDPLNSPLHF
TRBV6-5	many	TRBJ1-1	NA	11	TGTGCCAGCAGCTCACCAGTCGAAGCTTTCTTT	CASSSPVEAFF
TRBV9	few	TRBJ2-1	NA	12	TGTGCCAGCAGCAGGCCCCCCAATGAGCAGTTCTTC	CASSRPPNEQFF
TRBV20-1	few	TRBJ1-2	NA	13	TGCAGTGCTAGAGACCCGGACAGCTTAGGCTACACCTTC	CSARDPDSLGYTF
TRBV7-9	many	TRBJ1-1	NA	14	TGTGCCAGCAGCTTTCAGGGCTTGAACACTGAAGCTTTCTTT	CASSFQGLNTEAFF
TRBV5-1	NA	TRBJ1-1	NA	15	TGCGCCAGCAGCCCTCTCCCGGGACATGAGACTGAAGCTTTCTTT	CASSPLPGHETEAFF
TRBV1	few	TRBJ2-5	NA	17	TGCACCAGCAGCCAAGTAGCTAGCGGGCCTAAACAAGAGACCCAGTACTTC	CTSSQVASGPKQETQYF
TRBV21-1	few	TRBJ2-1	NA	15	TGTGCCAGCAGCAAAGTCTACAGAGGATACAATGAGCAGTTCTTC	CASSKVYRGYNEQFF
TRBV12-3/TRBV12-4	NA	TRBJ2-3	NA	13	TGTGCCAGCAGTTTCTTTAGCGCGGATACGCAGTATTTT	CASSFFSADTQYF
TRBV6-5	few	TRBJ2-7	NA	13	TGTGCCAGCATTAAAGGGGGTTCCTACGAGCAGTACTTC	CASIKGGSYEQYF
TRBV6-2/TRBV6-3	many	TRBJ2-1	NA	19	TGTGCCAGCAGTTACGCCCCCTGGGCAGGGAACGAAGCTTACAATGAGCAGTTCTTC	CASSYAPWAGNEAYNEQFF
TRBV18	few	TRBJ2-7	NA	13	TGTGCCAGCTCACCACTGTCTAGCCACGAGCAGTACTTC	CASSPLSSHEQYF
TRBV28	NA	TRBJ2-6	NA	16	TGTGCCAGCAGCCGCACGGGGGTACGAAGGGTCAACGTCCTGACTTTC	CASSRTGVRRVNVLTF
TRBV5-1	few	TRBJ1-5	NA	15	TGCGCCAGCAGTCCCGGGCCCGGGCGCAATCAGCCCCAGCATTTT	CASSPGPGRNQPQHF
TRBV29-1	few	TRBJ2-3	TRBD2	16	TGCAGCGTTGCGCACCTGGCTAGCGGGAGTCCAGATACGCAGTATTTT	CSVAHLASGSPDTQYF
TRBV29-1	few	TRBJ2-1	NA	13	TGCAGCGGAGGGACCGGAACTGGCAATGAGCAGTTCTTC	CSGGTGTGNEQFF
TRBV2	few	TRBJ2-3	NA	13	TGTGCCAGCAGCGGACCGAGGAGAGATACGCAGTATTTT	CASSGPRRDTQYF
TRBV4-2	NA	TRBJ2-5	TRBD1	16	TGTGCCAGCAGCCAAGTAGGCAGGGGGATAGGGGAGACCCAGTACTTC	CASSQVGRGIGETQYF
TRBV27	many	TRBJ1-4	NA	15	TGTGCCAGCAGTTTGGCAGGGGCGGCGTCTGAAAAACTGTTTTTT	CASSLAGAASEKLFF
TRBV2	NA	TRBJ1-1	NA	11	TGTGCCAGCACCGAGGGGGTTTTAGCTTTCTTT	CASTEGVLAFF
TRBV12-3/TRBV12-4	NA	TRBJ1-1	NA	15	TGTGCCGGCAGTTCCAGGCTCGGCAGGAACACTGAAGCTTTCTTT	CAGSSRLGRNTEAFF
TRBV10-3	NA	TRBJ2-1	NA	11	TGTGCCATCAGTGAGCCTCTCCCTGGGTTCTTC	CAISEPLPGFF
TRBV20-1	NA	TRBJ2-7	NA	13	TGCAGTGCTAGTGTAGACAGAACCTACGAGCAGTACTTC	CSASVDRTYEQYF
TRBV12-3/TRBV12-4	many	TRBJ1-6	NA	15	TGTGCCAGCAGTTTAGAGTGGGGGGCGGCTTCACCCCTCCACTTT	CASSLEWGAASPLHF
TRBV10-2	many	TRBJ1-1	NA	13	TGCGCCAGCAGTGAGTACAGGAACACTGAAGCTTTCTTT	CASSEYRNTEAFF
TRBV3-1	NA	TRBJ1-3	NA	16	TGTGCCAGCAGCCCAAAGACAGGCGGCTCTGGAAACACCATATATTTT	CASSPKTGGSGNTIYF
TRBV12-3/TRBV12-4	few	TRBJ2-1	NA	14	TGTGCCAGCAGTTTATCCCTAGCAAGGGGTGAGCAGTTCTTC	CASSLSLARGEQFF
TRBV5-1	few	TRBJ2-3	TRBD2	19	TGCGCCAGCAGCCGACAAACCCCTAGCGGGATCCTACCCACAGATACGCAGTATTTT	CASSRQTPSGILPTDTQYF
TRBV6-2/TRBV6-3	NA	TRBJ1-6	NA	14	TGTGCCAGCTCGACAGACAGCTATAATTCACCCCTCCACTTT	CASSTDSYNSPLHF
TRBV7-2	few	TRBJ2-2	TRBD2	18	TGTGCCAGCAGCTTAGAGACAGTCCCTCGGGGGGACACCGGGGAGCTGTTTTTT	CASSLETVPRGDTGELFF
TRBV5-4	NA	TRBJ2-1	NA	16	TGTGCCAGCAGCTTGGCGGGCGGGATGGCCCACAGTGAGCAGTTCTTC	CASSLAGGMAHSEQFF
TRBV19	many	TRBJ1-2	TRBD1	16	TGTGCCAGTAGTATCCCAACCGGGACAGGGGGCTATGGCTACACCTTC	CASSIPTGTGGYGYTF
TRBV30	few	TRBJ2-7	NA	13	TGTGCCTGGAGTCTGGGGTCGCCCTACGAGCAGTACTTC	CAWSLGSPYEQYF
TRBV29-1	few	TRBJ2-3	NA	12	TGCAGCAGTCGGGGAAGCACAGATACGCAGTATTTT	CSSRGSTDTQYF
TRBV12-3/TRBV12-4	NA	TRBJ1-5	NA	15	TGTGCCAGCAGTTTTTCCCCTCAGCGCAATCAGCCCCAGCATTTT	CASSFSPQRNQPQHF
TRBV19	few	TRBJ2-3	NA	14	TGTGCCAGTAGTATCTCGGGAGACCCAGATACGCAGTATTTT	CASSISGDPDTQYF
TRBV6-5	few	TRBJ1-2	NA	12	TGTGCCAGCGGGCCGTCTGACTATGGCTACACCTTC	CASGPSDYGYTF
TRBV7-7	many	TRBJ2-3	NA	15	TGTGCTAGCAGCAAACAGGGTCTCGGCACAGATACGCAGTATTTT	CASSKQGLGTDTQYF
TRBV6-2/TRBV6-3	NA	TRBJ2-7	NA	15	TGTGCCAGCAGTTGGTCGGGACGACCTCCTTACGAGCAGTACTTC	CASSWSGRPPYEQYF
TRBV18	NA	TRBJ2-2	NA	17	TGTGCCAGCTCACGCGCATCCGGGGACGCGAACACCGGGGAGCTGTTTTTT	CASSRASGDANTGELFF
TRBV29-1	many	TRBJ1-2	NA	13	TGCAGCGTTGAATATCAGGGAGGCTATGGCTACACCTTC	CSVEYQGGYGYTF
TRBV5-1	few	TRBJ2-2	NA	14	TGCGCCAGCAGCGCCGGGACGGACACCGGGGAGCTGTTTTTT	CASSAGTDTGELFF
TRBV7-3	NA	TRBJ2-1	NA	16	TGTGCCAGCAGCCGTTCCCTAGGAGGGGCCTACAATGAGCAGTTCTTC	CASSRSLGGAYNEQFF
TRBV20-1	few	TRBJ1-5	NA	17	TGCAGTGTGAGCCCCTTTGGTTCGCGGCTTTTGGATCAGCCCCAGCATTTT	CSVSPFGSRLLDQPQHF
TRBV28	many	TRBJ2-1	NA	17	TGTGCCAGCAGCCATTCCCTCCCGGGATTCTCCTACAATGAGCAGTTCTTC	CASSHSLPGFSYNEQFF
TRBV2	many	TRBJ2-3	TRBD2	19	TGTGCCAGCAGCACCCCGGAACGGGGACTAGCGGTAGGCACAGATACGCAGTATTTT	CASSTPERGLAVGTDTQYF
TRBV3-1	NA	TRBJ1-2	NA	14	TGTGCCAGCAGCCAAGATACCTTGAACTATGGCTACACCTTC	CASSQDTLNYGYTF
TRBV6-5	NA	TRBJ2-3	TRBD1	14	TGTGCCAGCAGGGACAGGGCGCACACAGATACGCAGTATTTT	CASRDRAHTDTQYF
TRBV28	many	TRBJ2-4	TRBD2	16	TGTGCCAGCTCCCGACTAGCGGGAGGGTGGGGGAACATTCAGTACTTC	CASSRLAGGWGNIQYF
TRBV5-4	many	TRBJ2-1	TRBD2	16	TGTGCCAGCAGCCCCGGACTAGCGGGAGGTGGCAATGAGCAGTTCTTC	CASSPGLAGGGNEQFF
TRBV7-9	many	TRBJ1-4	NA	16	TGTGCCAGCAGCTTAGGTCCTGAGCCCTCGGGAGAAAAACTGTTTTTT	CASSLGPEPSGEKLFF
TRBV2	NA	TRBJ2-6	NA	15	TGTGCCAGCAGTGAAGCCGGGTCTGGGGCCAACGTCCTGACTTTC	CASSEAGSGANVLTF
TRBV10-3	NA	TRBJ1-2	TRBD1	15	TGTGCCATCAGTGAGGATGCAGGGGGGACCTATGGCTACACCTTC	CAISEDAGGTYGYTF
TRBV5-1	few	TRBJ2-3	NA	18	TGCGCCAGCAGCTTGGTGCCTTCGGAGACAGGCCCCCCAGATACGCAGTATTTT	CASSLVPSETGPPDTQYF
TRBV3-1	many	TRBJ1-2	NA	13	TGTGCCAGCAGCCAAGATCCGTACTATGGCTACACCTTC	CASSQDPYYGYTF